This TCR beta chain was identified during a study of human T cells and chemical hapten exposure. With regard to this clonotype: Its specificity is unknown.

Germline CDR1 and CDR2: SQVTM and ANQGSEA. The CDR3 has 14 residues. V was clipped by 3 bases and J by 0 bases, with 6 bases between them. Unique molecular identifiers were attached to individual cDNA molecules during library preparation. TCRdb re-called the RACE reads with MiXCR, one entry per CDR3 protein. The sample lists about 90,000 distinct CDR3 sequences, about a tenth seen once, with 1% to 1.2% in the top ten. Study-wide results and limits: Having alopecia, the donors may differ immunologically from healthy people.

The time point denotes: patch test 3, about 24 weeks after DPC sensitization. Regarding treatment: therapeutic diphenylcyclopropenone sensitization with weekly scalp DPC. Prior to application of each patch test, blood was drawn. Unfractionated whole blood was the source of the extracted total RNA. Sequencing used whole blood, obtained in connection with sensitization to the hapten diphenylcyclopropenone (DPC). J is TRBJ2-6 and V is TRBV29-1, with D perhaps TRBD2 (5 bases). The receptor was derived from a woman in her 30s with alopecia areata. Some clones in this sample may be carry-over from other donors' samples. CDR3 DNA: TGCAGCGTTGATAGCGCCTCTGGGGCCAACGTCCTGACTTTC. It yields the protein CSVDSASGANVLTF.